This T cell receptor (beta chain) was captured in a study of somatic mutations in cytotoxic T cells in rheumatoid arthritis (dated by TCRdb to the late 2010s). Context from the whole study: Before any treatment started and right after they were diagnosed, patients gave peripheral blood samples (roughly 32 ml EDTA). Sorted V beta1+ cells also underwent TCRB sequencing, and some V beta antibody-stained T-cell populations were flow-sorted at nearly 100% purity on a FACSAria II or Sony SH800. To characterize clonality, the study used TCRB deep sequencing while asking whether somatic mutations are carried by expanded CD8+ T-cell clones in newly diagnosed, untreated rheumatoid arthritis. TCRB deep sequencing covered 65 patients with rheumatoid arthritis along with approximately 20 healthy controls. Patient and control groups had essentially identical median ages. Overall study outcomes, separate from this receptor: It was unknown which antigens the expanded CD8+ clones targeted, and their absence from virus-specific databases did not exclude viral specificity. Several identical CD8+ TCRB sequences were found in both blood and synovial fluid, and in about an eighth of the roughly 65 patients the largest CD8+ clone exceeded 20% of CD8+ cells. CD8+ T-cell clonality in rheumatoid arthritis patients was not significantly different from that in age-matched healthy controls. The finding that TRBV07 was slightly underrepresented in patients was left unadjusted for multiple comparisons. An increase of CD8+ clonality with age was seen in patients (Spearman r ~ 0.45) but not in healthy controls.

Counted from cysteine to phenylalanine, this CDR3 has 17 amino acids. The entry retains the CDR3 DNA only, 51 bases that are in frame from base 1. In the germline V gene, CDR1 corresponds to MGHRA and CDR2 to YSYEKL. After removal of 1 base from V and 5 bases from J, the junction retains 10 bases not matched to a gene. Flow cytometry confirmed the purity of CD4+ and CD8+ cells that had been isolated by positive magnetic bead selection on an AutoMACS. Clonal expansions were first screened by flow cytometry with a TCR V beta antibody panel, then characterized by TCRB deep sequencing of sorted CD8+ fractions. Peripheral blood mononuclear cells were isolated by Ficoll-Paque PLUS density gradient separation. DNA was extracted from CD4-enriched, CD8-enriched or PBMC samples with Nucleospin Tissue or Tissue XS kits and quantified with a Qubit 2.0 fluorometer. This clone is hyperexpanded (1% or more) in terms of sample share. Its recognized antigen is unknown. Per-base qualities were not stored, and no clone one base away is much larger.

Sequencing of TCRB CDR3 was done on genomic DNA with the immunoSEQ assay. The study's processing was this. Patient CD8+ clones larger than 1% were compared against published virus-specific TCRB sequences, and only a few matched. Analyses were restricted to productive TCRB rearrangements. Clonality was calculated as a Shannon entropy-based productive clonality index, and a clone was defined by a unique TCRB CDR3 sequence. To calculate repertoire overlap between two samples, the template counts of each clone were considered relative to each sample's total templates. V-gene usage measured by flow cytometry correlated with TCRB sequencing V-gene usage, with a Spearman r of 0.6 to 0.7. Here the immuneACCESS table is served through TCRdb, limited to in-frame sequences with V and J called. Missing clones are a known gap in these copies; in checked studies unresolved V genes cover under half, and the rest lacks a known reason. V and J calls plus clone size are reproduced from that table; the DNA served to infer D and trimming. For this sample there are 15,000 to 20,000 clones; roughly four fifths appear just once. Over 11% of the sample rests with the top ten.

Sequenced: CD8+ T cells sorted from blood. The sequence derives from an adult with rheumatoid arthritis. The rearranged chain carries TRBV4-1 and TRBJ2-5, and 10 junction bases match TRBD2. The CDR3 region: CASSQASSGGLGETQYF. The nucleotide sequence reads TGCGCCAGCAGCCAAGCGTCTAGCGGGGGCCTCGGGGAGACCCAGTACTTC.